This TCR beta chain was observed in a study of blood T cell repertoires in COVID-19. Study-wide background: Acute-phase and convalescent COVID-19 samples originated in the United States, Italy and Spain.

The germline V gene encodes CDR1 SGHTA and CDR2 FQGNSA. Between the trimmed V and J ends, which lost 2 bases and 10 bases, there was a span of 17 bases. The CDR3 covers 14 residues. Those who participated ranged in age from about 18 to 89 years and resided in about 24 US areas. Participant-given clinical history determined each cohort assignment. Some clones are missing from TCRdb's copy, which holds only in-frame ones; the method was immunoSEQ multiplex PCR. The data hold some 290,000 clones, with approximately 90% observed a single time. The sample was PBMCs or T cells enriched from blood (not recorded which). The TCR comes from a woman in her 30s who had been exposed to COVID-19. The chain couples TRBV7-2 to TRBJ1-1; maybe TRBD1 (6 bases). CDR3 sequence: CASSLQRQAGVAFF. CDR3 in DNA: TGTGCCAGCAGCTTACAGAGACAGGCCGGTGTAGCTTTCTTT.